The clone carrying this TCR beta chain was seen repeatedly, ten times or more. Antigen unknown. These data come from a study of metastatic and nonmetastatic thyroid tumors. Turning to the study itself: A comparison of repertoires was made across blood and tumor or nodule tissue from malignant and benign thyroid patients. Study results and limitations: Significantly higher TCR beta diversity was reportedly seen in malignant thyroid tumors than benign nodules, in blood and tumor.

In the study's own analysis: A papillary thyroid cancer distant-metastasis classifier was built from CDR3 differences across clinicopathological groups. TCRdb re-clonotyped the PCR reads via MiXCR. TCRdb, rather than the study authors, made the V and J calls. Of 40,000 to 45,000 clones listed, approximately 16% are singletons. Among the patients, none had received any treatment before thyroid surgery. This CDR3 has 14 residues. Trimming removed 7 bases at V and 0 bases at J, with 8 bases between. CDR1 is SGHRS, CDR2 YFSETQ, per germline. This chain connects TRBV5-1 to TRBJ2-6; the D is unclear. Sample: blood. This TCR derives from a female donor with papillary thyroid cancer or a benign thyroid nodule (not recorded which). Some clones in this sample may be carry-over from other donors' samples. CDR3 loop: CASQDGSGANVLTF. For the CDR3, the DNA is TGCGCCAGCCAGGACGGCTCTGGGGCCAACGTCCTGACTTTC.